Detailed here is one TCR beta chain. This entry comes from a study of CD8+ T cells in alopecia areata. This sample's treatment: oral pan-JAK inhibitor, 5-10 mg twice daily. After isolation, RNA underwent reverse transcription to generate cDNA as the sequencing template. Profiled with immunoSEQ multiplex PCR; TCRdb holds only in-frame clones, not every one. This table holds approximately 180,000 clones, over 55% found once. Here the sequenced sample was CD4+ T cells sorted from blood, taken at week 24, from a patient treated with tofacitinib. The receptor was derived from a human donor with alopecia areata.

Here the CDR3 reads CASSQGDRGSGANVLTF. The CDR3, as DNA: TGTGCCAGCAGCCAAGGGGACAGGGGCTCTGGGGCCAACGTCCTGACTTTC. The chain has TRBV5-6 and TRBJ2-6, with 10 bases lining up with TRBD1. This CDR3 is 17 amino acids long. V lost 4 bases and J lost 0; bases outside the gene matches: 4. The germline gives CDR1 SGHDT, CDR2 YYEEEE. Full variable domain (outside the CDR3, taken from reference TRBV5-6 and TRBJ2-6): DAGVTQSPTHLIKTRGQQVTLRCSPKSGHDTVSWYQQALGQGPQFIFQYYEEEERQRGNFPDRFSGHQFPNYSSELNVNALLLGDSALYLCASSQGDRGSGANVLTFGAGSRLTVL.